This paragraph covers one T cell receptor beta chain sequence. No antigen is known for it. This record belongs to a study of lymphopenia after photon versus proton radiotherapy. Study conclusions and caveats: Proton therapy kept repertoires fairly stable, unlike photons, which gained effector/memory cells.

CDR3 length: 14 amino acids. The ends lost 5 bases at V and 5 bases at J; junction bases unmatched: 5. The V gene's germline CDR1 is MNHEY and CDR2 SVGAGI. TCRdb keeps only in-frame clones here, not all; method: immunoSEQ multiplex PCR. The table shows 20,000 to 25,000 clones, with 85% occurring only once. The J gene is TRBJ1-5, the V gene TRBV6-5, with TRBD1 matching 8 bases. The input for sequencing was peripheral blood, taken from a patient treated with photon-based radiotherapy. The receptor was isolated from a man in his 60s with pancreatic cancer. The CDR3 nucleotides are TGTGCCAGCAGTGAGGACAGGGTCGATCAGCCCCAGCATTTT. The encoded protein is CASSEDRVDQPQHF.